The 22 T cell receptor beta chains presented below share a single source sample, sequenced in a study of OX40 agonist ivuxolimab in advanced cancers. The repertoire was sequenced with immunoSEQ multiplex PCR; TCRdb's copy has only in-frame clones and lacks some. The sample yields 130,000 or so clones, just over 90% seen once. Sequencing used CD4+ or CD8+ T cells sorted from blood, obtained in a trial of the OX40 agonist ivuxolimab. The receptors stem from an adult with an advanced solid tumor such as melanoma, head and neck, liver or kidney cancer.

A note on this clone: One end of the junction is discordant with germline, which a read error may explain. The rearrangement joins TRBV7-7 to TRBJ2-4; weak D call: TRBD1 (5 bases). Germline V gene sequence: CDR1 SSHAT, CDR2 FNYEAQ (reference sequence). CDR3 length: 16 amino acids. As DNA, the CDR3 is TGTGCTAGCAGCTTAGATGCCAGGGCCGGGCGAAACATTCAGTACTTC. Protein: CASSLDARAGRNIQYF.

This chain uses TRBV6-4 with TRBJ2-1; TRBD2 is a possible D gene (6 bases). This CDR3 comprises 13 residues. Per germline, CDR1 MRHNA and CDR2 SNTAGT. The V gene lost 2 bases and the J gene lost 7 bases, with 9 bases spanning the gap. CDR3 in amino acids: CASSDGRLNEQFF. CDR3 nucleotides: TGTGCCAGCAGTGACGGGAGGCTAAATGAGCAGTTCTTC.

The chain is built from TRBV27 and TRBJ2-5; no clear D gene. The end of the DNA fits TRBJ2-7 better, so the J call may be wrong. The CDR3 totals 18 residues. Looked up from germline, CDR1 is MNHEY and CDR2 is SMNVEV (reference sequence). The CDR3 reads CASSLFSAAGRSSYEQYF. CDR3 nucleotides: TGTGCCAGCAGTTTGTTTTCGGCGGCAGGACGAAGCTCCTACGAGCAGTACTTC.

This chain uses TRBV9 with TRBJ2-1, with D possibly being TRBD1 (6 bases). The germline gives CDR1 SGDLS, CDR2 YYNGEE. The CDR3 totals 14 residues. Trimming removed 4 bases from V and 10 bases from J, with 18 bases in between. Here the CDR3 DNA reads TGTGCCAGCAGCTATTTCAGGGGTCCGGGGGAGCAGTTCTTC. Encoded protein: CASSYFRGPGEQFF.

The chain couples TRBV7-9 to TRBJ2-3, with D unclear. Germline CDR1 and CDR2: SEHNR and FQNEAQ (reference sequence). V shed 5 bases and J shed 7 bases, with 10 bases lying between them. CDR3 length equals 12 residues. CDR3 nucleotides: TGTGCCAGCAGCCCTGGGGAATATACGCAGTATTTT. It specifies CASSPGEYTQYF.

V and J are TRBV25-1 and TRBJ2-7; TRBD1 matches at 9 bases. The J segment lost 6 bases and the V segment lost 6 bases, leaving 21 bases of the junction unmatched. Germline assignment: CDR1 MGHDK and CDR2 SYGVNS. CDR3 length: 18 residues. The CDR3 DNA reads as TGTGCCAGCAGCCCGACAATGGTATCCGGGACAGGGTACGGCGAGCAGTACTTC. This encodes CASSPTMVSGTGYGEQYF.

There are a few counts of this clone. The chain has TRBV6-1 and TRBJ2-1; 13 bases fit TRBD2. The germline V gene has CDR1 MNHNS and CDR2 SASEGT. Trimming took 9 bases from V and 7 from J; bases not matched to a gene: 3. The CDR3 has 13 residues. The CDR3 reads CASRLAGGNEQFF. Here the CDR3 DNA reads TGTGCCAGTCGACTAGCGGGAGGAAATGAGCAGTTCTTC.

V gene TRBV19 combines with J gene TRBJ1-3, with D maybe TRBD1 (6 bases). The CDR3 consists of 14 residues. The germline V gene encodes CDR1 LNHDA and CDR2 SQIVND (reference sequence). The V gene lost 3 bases and the J gene lost 2 bases, with 8 bases spanning the gap. CDR3 DNA: TGTGCCAGTAGTATCGGACAGACTGGAAACACCATATATTTT. Translated: CASSIGQTGNTIYF.

The sample holds one count of this clone. CDR3 DNA: TGTGCCAGCAGTCGCGTCAGGGATTACGAGCAGTACTTC. Protein product: CASSRVRDYEQYF. The rearrangement uses TRBV7-9 and TRBJ2-7; tentative D call: TRBD1 (5 bases). The V gene's germline CDR1 is SEHNR and CDR2 FQNEAQ (reference sequence). Trimming removed 6 bases from V and 4 bases from J, with 13 bases in between. This CDR3 has 13 amino acids.

This rearrangement joins TRBV28 to TRBJ1-4; possible D gene TRBD1, 6 bases. V was cut by 10 bases and J by 3 bases, with 12 bases left in between. The CDR3 covers 13 residues. The germline V gene has CDR1 MDHEN and CDR2 SYDVKM. The CDR3 nucleotides are TGTGCCATCCAACAGGGACCTAATGAAAAACTGTTTTTT. Amino acid sequence: CAIQQGPNEKLFF.

V gene TRBV7-9 combines with J gene TRBJ1-1, with D uncertain. This CDR3 region has 12 residues. V lost 5 bases and J 1 base, leaving 5 bases between the germline ends. Germline V CDR1 and CDR2: SEHNR, FQNEAQ (reference sequence). The CDR3 reads CASSPANTEAFF. CDR3 bases: TGTGCCAGCAGCCCTGCGAACACTGAAGCTTTCTTT.

V and J are TRBV10-3 and TRBJ2-1, with 7 bases identical to TRBD1. Trimming removed 0 bases from V and 4 bases from J; junction bases left unmatched: 6. The CDR3 runs to 16 residues. The germline V gene encodes CDR1 ENHRY and CDR2 SYGVKD. CDR3 DNA sequence: TGTGCCATCAGTGAGTCCAGGGACAGATTATACAATGAGCAGTTCTTC. This translates into CAISESRDRLYNEQFF.

The chain uses TRBV13 and TRBJ2-3; the D gene could be TRBD1 or TRBD2 (6 bases each). In germline, CDR1 is PRHDT, CDR2 FYEKMQ (reference sequence). V was pared by 1 base and J by 5 bases, with 13 bases between. This CDR3 has 15 residues. The CDR3 DNA is TGTGCCAGCAGCTTAGTGGGAGGAGGGGGAGATACGCAGTATTTT. Translating gives CASSLVGGGGDTQYF.

The chain links TRBV4-1 to TRBJ2-2, with D tentatively TRBD1 or TRBD2 (5 bases each). Germline-derived CDR1 and CDR2 are MGHRA and YSYEKL. Trimming stripped 4 bases from V and 7 bases from J, with 13 bases between. There are 14 residues in the CDR3. Here the CDR3 reads CASSPGPQGGELFF. CDR3 bases: TGCGCCAGCAGCCCGGGACCTCAAGGCGGGGAGCTGTTTTTT.

The rearrangement uses TRBV28 and TRBJ2-1; 9 bases are a match to TRBD2. J gave up 4 bases and V 4 bases, and 17 bases lay outside the gene matches. Germline CDR1 is MDHEN and CDR2 is SYDVKM. The CDR3 contains 19 residues. The DNA of the CDR3 is TGTGCCAGCAGTTCGACAGGGCTAGCGGGAAGCTTTCGGTACAATGAGCAGTTCTTC. Protein sequence: CASSSTGLAGSFRYNEQFF.

The J gene is TRBJ2-4, the V gene TRBV6-5, with no clear D. The germline CDR1 and CDR2 sequences are MNHEY and SVGAGI. Trimming removed 10 bases from V and 0 bases from J, with 10 bases in between. CDR3 size: 13 residues. In DNA form, the CDR3 reads TGTGCCAAAGATTCTCTAGCCAAAAACATTCAGTACTTC. Amino acids: CAKDSLAKNIQYF.

This CDR3 is CASSLEQGHWLQHF. The DNA for the CDR3 is TGTGCCAGCAGTTTAGAACAGGGACACTGGCTCCAGCATTTT. This chain uses TRBV27 with TRBJ1-5; D might be TRBD1 (6 bases). Trimming left V 2 bases short and J 12 bases short, with 17 bases between. Germline values: CDR1 MNHEY, CDR2 SMNVEV (reference sequence). This CDR3 is built from 14 residues.

The chain employs TRBV7-3 and TRBJ2-1; 12 positions match TRBD2. V was pared by 5 bases and J by 4 bases, with 3 bases of the junction left unmatched. Per germline, CDR1 SGHTA and CDR2 FQGTGA. The CDR3 extends over 15 amino acids. CDR3 residues: CASSKTSGSYNEQFF. The DNA for the CDR3 is TGTGCCAGCAGCAAGACTAGCGGGAGTTACAATGAGCAGTTCTTC.

This sequence joins TRBV7-2 and TRBJ1-5; D gene ambiguous. This CDR3 comprises 17 residues. Between the trimmed V and J ends, which lost 1 base and 0 bases, there was a span of 13 bases. The germline V gene has CDR1 SGHTA and CDR2 FQGNSA. CDR3: CASSLDVDVYSNQPQHF. The CDR3 DNA sequence: TGTGCCAGCAGCTTAGATGTAGACGTTTATAGCAATCAGCCCCAGCATTTT.

V usage is TRBV6-5 and J usage is TRBJ1-1, with D possibly being TRBD1 (5 bases). Germline CDR1 MNHEY, CDR2 SVGAGI. The CDR3 has 16 residues. The V and J ends lost 0 bases and 1 base respectively, with 12 bases between them. The CDR3 DNA reads TGTGCCAGCAGTTACTCGAGCTCGGGGGGGAACACTGAAGCTTTCTTT. Translating gives CASSYSSSGGNTEAFF.

The CDR3, as DNA: TGTGCCAGCAGTGAATTAGGCAGCTCTGGAAACACCATATATTTT. It translates to CASSELGSSGNTIYF. The chain employs TRBV2 and TRBJ1-3, with no clear D. Trimming removed 2 bases at V and 0 bases at J, with 8 bases between. The CDR3 has 15 amino acids. Germline V gene lookup returns CDR1 SNHLY and CDR2 FYNNEI.

This chain connects TRBV27 to TRBJ2-1; 7 bases match TRBD2. The CDR3 contains 16 residues. CDR1 is MNHEY and CDR2 is SMNVEV in the germline V gene (reference sequence). The V gene end was trimmed by 6 bases and the J gene end by 2 bases; junction bases not matched to a gene: 10. DNA of the CDR3: TGTGCCAGCAGCCCCGAGGGCGGGAGAGCCTACAATGAGCAGTTCTTC. Translated: CASSPEGGRAYNEQFF.